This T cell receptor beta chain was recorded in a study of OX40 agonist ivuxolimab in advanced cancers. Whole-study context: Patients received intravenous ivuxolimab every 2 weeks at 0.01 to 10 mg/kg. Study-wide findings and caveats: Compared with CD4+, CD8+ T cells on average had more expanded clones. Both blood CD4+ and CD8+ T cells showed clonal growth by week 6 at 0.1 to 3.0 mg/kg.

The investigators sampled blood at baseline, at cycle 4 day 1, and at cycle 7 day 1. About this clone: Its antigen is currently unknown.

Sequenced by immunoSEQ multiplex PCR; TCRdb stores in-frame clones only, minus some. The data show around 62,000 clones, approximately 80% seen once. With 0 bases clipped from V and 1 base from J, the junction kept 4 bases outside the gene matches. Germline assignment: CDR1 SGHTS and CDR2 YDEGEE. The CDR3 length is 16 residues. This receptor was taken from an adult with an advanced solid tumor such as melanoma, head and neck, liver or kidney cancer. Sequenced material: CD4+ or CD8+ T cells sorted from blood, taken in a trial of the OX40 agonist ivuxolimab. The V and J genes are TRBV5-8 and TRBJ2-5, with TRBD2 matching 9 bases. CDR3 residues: CASSLGLADRQETQYF. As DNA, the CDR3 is TGTGCCAGCAGCTTGGGACTAGCGGACCGCCAAGAGACCCAGTACTTC.